This T cell receptor (beta chain) was observed in a study of beta chain features in type 1 diabetes. Findings and limits, study-wide: Overrepresentation of cells with high TCR expression could result from cDNA sequencing. Any role of HLA type in TCRB rearrangement remained unresolved here. There was a moderate but significant shortening of TCRB CDR3s in all four CD4+ subsets of Type 1 diabetes patients.

Every isolated RNA sample was fully reverse transcribed, so sequencing captured expressed TCRB transcripts. Only in-frame clones appear in the TCRdb table, and some are missing; sequencing was by immunoSEQ multiplex PCR. The sample holds under 900,000 clones, about a sixth seen once. A note on this clone: The target antigen is unknown.

V shed 2 bases and J 2 bases; nucleotides not matched to a gene: 2. Germline V lookup: CDR1 SNHLY, CDR2 FYNNEI. The CDR3 length is 15 residues. The TCR comes from a woman between 18 and 30 years old in good health. The rearrangement uses TRBV2 and TRBJ1-4, with 7 bases that match TRBD1. The sample comprised naive CD4+ T cells from blood. The CDR3 region is CASSEQGQTNEKLFF. DNA for the CDR3: TGTGCCAGCAGTGAACAGGGACAGACTAATGAAAAACTGTTTTTT.